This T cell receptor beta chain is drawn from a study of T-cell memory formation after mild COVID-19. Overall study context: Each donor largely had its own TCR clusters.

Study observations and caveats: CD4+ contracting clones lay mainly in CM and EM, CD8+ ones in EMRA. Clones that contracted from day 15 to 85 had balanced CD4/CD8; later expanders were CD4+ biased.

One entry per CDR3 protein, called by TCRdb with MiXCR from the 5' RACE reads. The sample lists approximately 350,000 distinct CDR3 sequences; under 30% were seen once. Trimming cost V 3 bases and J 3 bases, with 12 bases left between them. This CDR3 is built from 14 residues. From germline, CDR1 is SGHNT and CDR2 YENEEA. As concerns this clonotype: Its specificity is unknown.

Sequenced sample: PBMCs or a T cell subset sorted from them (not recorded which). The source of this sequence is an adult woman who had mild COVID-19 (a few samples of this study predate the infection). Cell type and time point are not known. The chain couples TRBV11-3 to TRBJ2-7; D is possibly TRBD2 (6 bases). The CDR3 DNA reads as TGTGCCAGCAGCTTGGCCGGGACTGGCTACGAGCAGTACTTC. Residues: CASSLAGTGYEQYF.